This T cell receptor beta chain was sequenced in a study of CXCR3-negative and CXCR3-positive naive CD8 T cells. Study results and limitations: Naive CXCR3-negative and CXCR3-positive cells had similar TRBV-TRBJ usage; memory differed. Higher TRB CDR3 hydrophobicity marked CXCR3-positive naive cells relative to CXCR3-negative naive cells.

Comment on this clonotype: Its antigen is as yet unknown.

Carrying UMI labels, the TRB cDNA libraries were prepared through 5' RACE. TCRdb re-called the 5' RACE reads, yielding one record per CDR3 amino acid sequence without DNA. The sample has 150,000 to 160,000 distinct CDR3 sequences. The CDR3 sequence is 11 residues long. The germline V gene encodes CDR1 SGHRS and CDR2 YFSETQ. Naive CD8+ T cells displayed a CD45RO-CCR7+CD27+CD95- phenotype. Specimen: naive CXCR3+ CD8+ T cells from blood. As to subset: CD45RO-CCR7+CD27+CD95- naive CD8+ T cells expressing CXCR3 (TNR3+). The clonotype comes from a human donor in good health. Some clones in this sample may be carry-over from other donors' samples. The V call is TRBV5-1, the J call TRBJ2-2. The CDR3 here is CASRRGGELFF.